This T cell receptor beta chain was recovered during a study of T cell responses to AZD1222 COVID-19 vaccine. This table comes from immunoSEQ multiplex PCR, and its TCRdb copy is limited to in-frame clones, with some not included. The sample shows roughly 91,000 clones, about 85% of them seen only once. The CDR3 contains 14 residues. V shed 2 bases, J shed 6 bases, and the junction held 6 bases outside the gene matches. CDR1 is LNHNV and CDR2 is YYDKDF in the germline V gene (reference sequence). In regard to this clone: Its antigen is not identified.

Findings of the study overall: Elevations in Spike-specific TCR breadth and depth followed administration of two AZD1222 doses. Mapped onto spike, vaccine-associated CD4 TCRs spanned it and were dominant at 160-218 and 743-854. AZD1222 recipients seropositive at baseline numbered only 5 or 6.

This TCR was sampled from an adult in good health. This specimen was peripheral blood, taken on day 0 of AZD1222 vaccination. The rearrangement links TRBV15 to TRBJ2-5, with 7 bases that match TRBD1. DNA for the CDR3: TGTGCCACCAGCAGATACAGGGGCGGACAGACCCAGTACTTC. Amino acids: CATSRYRGGQTQYF.